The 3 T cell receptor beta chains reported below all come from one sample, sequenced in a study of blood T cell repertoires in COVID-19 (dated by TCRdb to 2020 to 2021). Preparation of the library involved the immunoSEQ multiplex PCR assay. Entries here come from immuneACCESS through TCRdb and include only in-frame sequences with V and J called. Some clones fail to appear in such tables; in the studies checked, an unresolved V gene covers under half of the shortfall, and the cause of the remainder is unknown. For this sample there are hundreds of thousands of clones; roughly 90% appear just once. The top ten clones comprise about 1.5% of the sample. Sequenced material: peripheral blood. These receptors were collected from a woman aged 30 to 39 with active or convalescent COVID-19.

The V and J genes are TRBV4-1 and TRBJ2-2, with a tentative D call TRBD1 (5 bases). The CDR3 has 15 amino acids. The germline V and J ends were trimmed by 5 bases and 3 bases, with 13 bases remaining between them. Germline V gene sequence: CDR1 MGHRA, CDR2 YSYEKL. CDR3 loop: CASSAKDIYTGELFF. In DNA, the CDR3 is TGCGCCAGCAGCGCAAAGGACATCTACACCGGGGAGCTGTTTTTT.

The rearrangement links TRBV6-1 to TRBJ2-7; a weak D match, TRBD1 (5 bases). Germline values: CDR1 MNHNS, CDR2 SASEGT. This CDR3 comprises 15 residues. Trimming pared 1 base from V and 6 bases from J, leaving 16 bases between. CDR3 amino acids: CASSEGLGVKREQYF. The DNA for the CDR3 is TGTGCCAGCAGTGAAGGGTTAGGGGTAAAGCGCGAGCAGTACTTC.

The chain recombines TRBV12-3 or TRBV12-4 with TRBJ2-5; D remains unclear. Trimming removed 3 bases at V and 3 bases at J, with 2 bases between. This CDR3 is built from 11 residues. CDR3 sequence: CASSFKETQYF. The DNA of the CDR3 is TGTGCCAGCAGTTTCAAAGAGACCCAGTACTTC.